This TCR beta chain was identified during a study of blood T cell repertoires in COVID-19. Study-level background: Samples came from the United States, Italy and Spain, spanning acute and convalescent COVID-19. PBMCs, B-cell-depleted T cells, or T cells provided the cDNA or gDNA that made up the material.

TCRdb keeps only in-frame clones here, not all; method: immunoSEQ multiplex PCR. The repertoire consists of tens of thousands of clones, with around 85% occurring once and the leading ten covering roughly 12%. After removal of 3 bases from V and 0 bases from J, the junction contained 10 bases not matched to a gene. The CDR3 is 17 amino acids. The germline V gene encodes CDR1 SGDLS and CDR2 YYNGEE. The chain carries TRBV9 and TRBJ1-2; 8 bases match TRBD1. This sequence was found in a human donor in a cohort sampled during active COVID-19. Specimen: peripheral blood. The CDR3 DNA reads TGTGCCAGCAGCGCTCCCAGGGGGCCTATCACTAACTATGGCTACACCTTC. The encoded protein is CASSAPRGPITNYGYTF.